These 18 T cell receptor beta chains came from one sample sequenced in a study of T-cell memory formation after mild COVID-19. MiXCR was run by TCRdb on the 5' RACE reads, yielding one entry per CDR3 protein. The sample consists of about 110,000 distinct CDR3 sequences, under 15% of them appearing once. Sequencing input: PBMCs or a T cell subset sorted from them (not recorded which). The receptor set was obtained from an adult woman who had mild COVID-19 (a few samples of this study predate the infection). Cell type and time point are not known.

The sample holds a few counts of this clonotype. This chain links TRBV29-1 with TRBJ2-7; 9 positions agree with TRBD1. V lost 2 bases to trimming and J lost 6 bases; unmatched junction nucleotides: 5. The CDR3 runs to 13 residues. Per germline, CDR1 SQVTM and CDR2 ANQGSEA. CDR3 amino acids: CSVEFGTGLEQYF. For the CDR3, the DNA is TGCAGCGTTGAATTTGGGACAGGGCTCGAGCAGTACTTC.

V is TRBV9 and J is TRBJ2-5; TRBD2 is a possible D gene (6 bases). Germline V gives CDR1 SGDLS, CDR2 YYNGEE. The CDR3 extends over 15 amino acids. Between the trimmed V and J ends, which lost 2 bases and 2 bases, there was a span of 13 bases. CDR3 residues: CASSVDGTEQETQYF. DNA for the CDR3: TGTGCCAGCAGCGTGGACGGGACTGAACAAGAGACCCAGTACTTC.

The V gene is TRBV7-9, the J gene TRBJ2-5; no definite D call. The CDR3 totals 14 residues. Deletions cut 7 bases from V and 5 bases from J, with 17 bases between. The germline V gene encodes CDR1 SEHNR and CDR2 FQNEAQ (reference sequence). CDR3 amino acids: CASTSAPGWETQYF. The CDR3 DNA reads as TGTGCCAGCACCTCTGCCCCCGGGTGGGAGACCCAGTACTTC.

V usage is TRBV12-3 or TRBV12-4 and J usage is TRBJ2-7, with no clear D. Trimming stripped 1 base from V and 4 bases from J, with 5 bases between. CDR3 length: 12 residues. This CDR3 is CASSLVRYEQYF. For the CDR3, the DNA is TGTGCCAGCAGTTTAGTCCGATACGAGCAGTACTTC.

This clonotype was seen a few times. This chain joins TRBV3-1 and TRBJ1-1, with 11 nucleotides matching TRBD1. The CDR3 runs 16 residues. The J segment lost 5 bases and the V segment lost 2 bases, leaving 7 bases of the junction unmatched. Germline V CDR1 and CDR2: LGHDT, YNNKEL (reference sequence). CDR3 nucleotide sequence: TGTGCCAGCAGCCAAAATGGACAGGGGGCTTGGACTGAAGCTTTCTTT. Protein sequence: CASSQNGQGAWTEAFF.

There are many counts of this clonotype. The chain employs TRBV7-9 and TRBJ2-4; 10 bases match TRBD2. The V gene end was trimmed by 9 bases and the J gene end by 7 bases; junction bases not matched to a gene: 9. Per the germline V gene, CDR1 is SEHNR and CDR2 is FQNEAQ (reference sequence). The CDR3 extends over 14 amino acids. CDR3 nucleotide sequence: TGTGCCAGTATGCTAGCGGGAGTTGGTAACATTCAGTACTTC. As protein: CASMLAGVGNIQYF.

The rearrangement joins TRBV9 to TRBJ2-5; weak D call: TRBD1 (6 bases). The germline gives CDR1 SGDLS, CDR2 YYNGEE. This CDR3 has 13 amino acids. The germline V and J ends were trimmed by 2 bases and 2 bases, with 7 bases remaining between them. In DNA form, the CDR3 reads TGTGCCAGCAGCGTTGGACAGCAAGAGACCCAGTACTTC. As protein: CASSVGQQETQYF.

The V call is TRBV12-3 or TRBV12-4, the J call TRBJ2-7, with 7 positions matching TRBD1. V shed 6 bases, J shed 7 bases, and the junction held 9 bases outside the gene matches. The CDR3 spans 13 residues. CDR3 sequence: CASRMTGLTEQYF. DNA of the CDR3: TGTGCCAGCAGGATGACAGGGCTTACGGAGCAGTACTTC.

In this sample, this clonotype turned up a few times. V is TRBV20-1 and J is TRBJ2-5, with 8 bases that match TRBD2. The germline gives CDR1 DFQATT, CDR2 SNEGSKA (reference sequence). The length of the CDR3 is 15 residues. V shed 3 bases, J shed 5 bases, and the junction held 11 bases outside the gene matches. CDR3 bases: TGCAGTGCTAGCTTCCTAGCGGGCTGGGGGGAGACCCAGTACTTC. Amino acid sequence: CSASFLAGWGETQYF.

The gene calls are TRBV5-1 and TRBJ2-7; TRBD2 agrees at 8 bases. This CDR3 has 14 amino acids. V lost 5 bases to trimming and J lost 5 bases; unmatched junction nucleotides: 9. Germline V CDR1 and CDR2: SGHRS, YFSETQ. The CDR3 nucleotides are TGCGCCAGCAGTGTTGGCGGGGGGCCTGACGAGCAGTACTTC. This sequence encodes CASSVGGGPDEQYF. Using reference TRBV5-1 and TRBJ2-7 for the parts outside the CDR3, the full variable domain is KAGVTQTPRYLIKTRGQQVTLSCSPISGHRSVSWYQQTPGQGLQFLFEYFSETQRNKGNFPGRFSGRQFSNSRSEMNVSTLELGDSALYLCASSVGGGPDEQYFGPGTRLTVT.

This clonotype has a single count. This chain connects TRBV12-3 or TRBV12-4 to TRBJ2-3; 7 nucleotides match TRBD1. There are 14 residues in the CDR3. After removal of 9 bases from V and 2 bases from J, the junction contained 8 bases not matched to a gene. In nucleotides, the CDR3 is TGTGCCAGTAAGCCGGGACAGCACACAGATACGCAGTATTTT. Translation: CASKPGQHTDTQYF.

This clonotype showed up just a few times. V is TRBV13 and J is TRBJ1-2; D perhaps matches TRBD1 (6 bases). Trimming cost V 6 bases and J 5 bases, with 10 bases left between them. Per the germline V gene, CDR1 is PRHDT and CDR2 is FYEKMQ (reference sequence). CDR3 length equals 12 residues. The CDR3 DNA reads TGTGCCAGCAGGATAACAGGGTATGGCTACACCTTC. Translating it yields CASRITGYGYTF. Full variable domain (outside the CDR3, taken from reference TRBV13 and TRBJ1-2): AAGVIQSPRHLIKEKRETATLKCYPIPRHDTVYWYQQGPGQDPQFLISFYEKMQSDKGSIPDRFSAQQFSDYHSELNMSSLELGDSALYFCASRITGYGYTFGSGTRLTVV.

This clonotype was detected ten times or more. The rearrangement uses TRBV29-1 and TRBJ1-2; perhaps TRBD1 as D (5 bases). The CDR3 loop spans 12 amino acids. Deletions cut 6 bases from V and 7 bases from J, with 15 bases between. In germline, CDR1 is SQVTM, CDR2 ANQGSEA. The DNA of the CDR3 is TGCAGCGTCTTTCGGCAGGGTGGTGGCTACACCTTC. Amino acids: CSVFRQGGGYTF.

This clonotype was recorded a few times. The rearrangement uses TRBV30 and TRBJ1-2; D is undetermined. Per germline, CDR1 GTSNPN and CDR2 SVGIG (reference sequence). V lost 2 bases and J lost 3, with 13 bases in between. The CDR3 is 14 amino acids. The CDR3 DNA sequence: TGTGCCTGGAGTTACCCTTGGGTGGACTATGGCTACACCTTC. Protein: CAWSYPWVDYGYTF.

This clonotype was picked up a small number of times. The chain links TRBV2 to TRBJ2-7; D may match TRBD1 or TRBD2 (5 bases each). V lost 5 bases, J lost 2 bases, and 16 bases lay in between. The CDR3 is 15 residues long. CDR1 and CDR2 (germline): SNHLY, FYNNEI. This CDR3 is CASSSERGVPYEQYF. CDR3 in DNA: TGTGCCAGCAGTTCTGAACGAGGGGTACCCTACGAGCAGTACTTC. Combining the CDR3 with reference TRBV2 and TRBJ2-7 gives the whole variable domain EPEVTQTPSHQVTQMGQEVILRCVPISNHLYFYWYRQILGQKVEFLVSFYNNEISEKSEIFDDQFSVERPDGSNFTLKIRSTKLEDSAMYFCASSSERGVPYEQYFGPGTRLTVT.

The rearrangement joins TRBV30 to TRBJ2-1; 7 positions agree with TRBD2. Germline CDR1 GTSNPN, CDR2 SVGIG (reference sequence). The ends lost 3 bases at V and 0 bases at J; junction bases unmatched: 5. This CDR3 region has 15 residues. In nucleotides, the CDR3 is TGTGCCTGGAGGGAGCGGGGAGGCTCCTACAATGAGCAGTTCTTC. It translates to CAWRERGGSYNEQFF.

The chain has TRBV15 and TRBJ1-5; D is perhaps TRBD1 (5 bases). Trimming took 0 bases from V and 7 from J, leaving 16 bases between them. Germline V CDR1 and CDR2: LNHNV, YYDKDF (reference sequence). This CDR3 contains 16 residues. The CDR3 DNA reads as TGTGCCACCAGCAGAGATAGGGGACGCAGGGTACAGCCCCAGCATTTT. Its translation: CATSRDRGRRVQPQHF.

The CDR3 is CASSTRTAEETQYF. CDR3 bases: TGTGCCAGCAGCACCCGGACTGCGGAGGAGACCCAGTACTTC. The gene calls are TRBV7-9 and TRBJ2-5; weak D call: TRBD2 (5 bases). V was pared by 5 bases and J by 5 bases, with 15 bases between. The CDR3 totals 14 residues. Germline V CDR1 and CDR2: SEHNR, FQNEAQ (reference sequence).